This T cell receptor (beta chain) stems from a study of cytomegalovirus exposure and HLA in healthy donors. Across the whole study: Per a later analysis, the roughly 690 first-cohort and some 130 validation repertoires shared one platform.

Data came from immunoSEQ multiplex PCR; TCRdb stores just in-frame clones and leaves some out. The sample lists approximately 300,000 clones, more than 80% occurring once. Germline assignment: CDR1 SQVTM and CDR2 ANQGSEA. The CDR3 covers 13 residues. Trimming removed 6 bases from V and 0 bases from J, with 12 bases in between. This TCR was sampled from a woman younger than 35 in good health and CMV-seronegative. Material: PBMCs. The chain couples TRBV29-1 to TRBJ2-7; a weak D match, TRBD1 (7 bases). The CDR3 is CSVGGQFSYEQYF. In nucleotides, the CDR3 is TGCAGCGTCGGGGGACAGTTCTCCTACGAGCAGTACTTC.